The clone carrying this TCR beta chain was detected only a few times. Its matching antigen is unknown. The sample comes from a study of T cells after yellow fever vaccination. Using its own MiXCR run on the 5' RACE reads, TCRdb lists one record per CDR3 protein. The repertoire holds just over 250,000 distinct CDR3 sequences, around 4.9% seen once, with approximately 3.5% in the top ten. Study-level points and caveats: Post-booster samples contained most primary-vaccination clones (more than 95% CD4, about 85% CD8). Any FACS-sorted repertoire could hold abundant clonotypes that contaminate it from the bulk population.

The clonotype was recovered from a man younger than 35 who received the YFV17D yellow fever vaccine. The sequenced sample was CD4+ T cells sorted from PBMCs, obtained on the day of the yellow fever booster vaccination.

The CDR3 DNA is TGTGCCAGCAGGAGGGACAGAAACTATGGCTACACCTTC. Protein sequence: CASRRDRNYGYTF. The rearrangement joins TRBV9 to TRBJ1-2; 7 nucleotides line up with TRBD1. With 5 bases clipped from V and 2 bases from J, the junction kept 3 bases outside the gene matches. CDR3 length: 13 residues. CDR1 is SGDLS, CDR2 YYNGEE, per germline.